The entry below gives a single T cell receptor beta chain sequence along with its context. No antigen is known for it. This sample stems from a study of OX40 agonist ivuxolimab in advanced cancers. The CDR3 covers 16 residues. Germline values: CDR1 SGHNT, CDR2 YENEEA. V shed 3 bases and J 5 bases; nucleotides not matched to a gene: 10. Findings and caveats of the study: At 0.1 to 3.0 mg/kg and by week 6, clonal expansion occurred in CD4+ and CD8+ blood T cells.

Profiling relied on immunoSEQ multiplex PCR, and the TCRdb table lists in-frame clones only, not all of them. Of some 66,000 clones in the sample, about four fifths are singletons; the top ten hold over 2%. The chain recombines TRBV11-3 with TRBJ2-7; TRBD2 matches 10 bases. Material: CD4+ or CD8+ T cells sorted from blood, obtained in a trial of the OX40 agonist ivuxolimab. The sequence was collected from an adult with an advanced solid tumor such as melanoma, head and neck, liver or kidney cancer. The CDR3 reads CASSLLPSGSINEQYF. Written as DNA, the CDR3 is TGTGCCAGCAGCTTGCTCCCTAGCGGGAGTATCAACGAGCAGTACTTC.